This T cell receptor beta chain is from a study of T-cell memory formation after mild COVID-19 (dated by TCRdb to the early 2020s). In terms of the full investigation: TCR sequence clusters from the two donors were found to be largely donor specific. The cohort was made up of two young adult volunteers, one female and one male, who were previously healthy. Longitudinal TCRalpha and TCRbeta repertoire sequencing tracked T-cell clones expanding and contracting after mild COVID-19 in a couple of donors.

Sequencing was performed on an Illumina NovaSeq 6000. TCRalpha and TCRbeta cDNA libraries were built by 5'RACE with constant-segment primers, adding sample barcodes and unique molecular identifiers. RNA was extracted from every sample with Trizol reagent. Libraries were amplified in two PCR steps, with a second sample barcode and Illumina TruSeq adapters added in the second step. The libraries were sequenced on an Illumina NovaSeq using 2 x 150 bp paired-end reads. Per the authors' processing: With migec v1.2.7, reads were demultiplexed and then collapsed into UMI-guided consensus sequences. With mixcr v2.1.11, UMI consensuses were aligned to TRA and TRB V and J templates and assembled into clonotypes. A clonotype was counted as expanded or contracted only when both edgeR and NoisET called the clonotype significant, with the noise models trained on biological replicates. edgeR calls used a false discovery rate-adjusted p below 0.01 and a log2 fold-change threshold of 1. PCA with hierarchical clustering of max-normalized trajectories of the 1000 most abundant clonotypes was used as exploratory dynamics analysis. Separately sequenced CD4+ and CD8+ repertoires were used to assign the CD4 or CD8 phenotype of responding clones. TCRdb itself trimmed the public reads at Q25 with fastp, ran MiXCR and retained productive beta chains. Every CDR3 protein is listed once, alongside the most common genes and DNA of its rows. In this record, the V and J calls reflect TCRdb's handling and not the investigators' own analysis. The sample table lists about 140,000 distinct CDR3 sequences, around 14% of them with a count of one. The ten largest clones capture about 26% of the sample.

Comments on this clonotype: Its recognized antigen is unknown. Base qualities are not recorded, but no much larger clone differs from it by a single base.

Paper-wide results and their limitations: Balanced CD4/CD8 phenotypes were observed for clones contracting from day 15 to 85, whereas a bias towards CD4+ was observed for a second wave of clones expanding from day 15 to 37. Some responding clones were detected in pre-infection memory, which suggested that pre-existing cross-reactive memory T cells had joined the SARS-CoV-2 response. Whether the second-wave clones peaking on day 37 were SARS-CoV-2 specific was not confirmed. Contracting CD4+ clones turned up mainly in the CM and EM memory subsets, whereas EMRA was where CD8+ clones were enriched. The study covered only a couple of mild cases, and larger cohorts including severe cases with pre-infection samples were considered necessary.

The germline V gene (reference sequence) supplies CDR1 MNHEY and CDR2 SMNVEV. The trim is 5 bases for V and 3 bases for J, with a gap of 17 bases between the germline ends. Including cysteine and phenylalanine, the CDR3 has 15 amino acids. Left in the record is the CDR3 DNA by itself, 45 bases read in frame from the first base. Ficoll-Paque density gradient centrifugation was used to isolate PBMCs. This clonotype was sampled from an adult woman who had mild COVID-19 (a few samples of this study predate the infection). The sample titles of this study are shuffled in the database, so cell type and time point are left out; the donor was told from shared clones. Material for sequencing was PBMCs or a T cell subset sorted from them (not recorded which). The chain links TRBV27 with TRBJ2-7; the D segment could be TRBD2, given 6 matching bases. The CDR3 sequence is CASSLRDSRHYEQYF. The nucleotides read TGTGCCAGCAGTCTCCGGGACTCCCGCCACTACGAGCAGTACTTC.